This paragraph covers one TCR beta chain sequence. The sample comes from a study of blood T cell repertoires in COVID-19. Sequenced by immunoSEQ multiplex PCR; TCRdb stores in-frame clones only, minus some. The sample shows roughly 84,000 clones, 85% of them seen only once. Trimming cost V 4 bases and J 2 bases, with 12 bases left between them. This CDR3 is built from 15 residues. Germline assignment: CDR1 KGHSH and CDR2 LQKENI. The chain has TRBV18 and TRBJ1-3; tentative D call: TRBD1 (5 bases). The sample taken for sequencing was peripheral blood. The receptor's source is an elderly man with active or convalescent COVID-19. The CDR3 loop reads CASSQPTAPGNTIYF. The CDR3 nucleotides read TGTGCCAGCTCACAACCGACAGCCCCTGGAAACACCATATATTTT.